These 9 T cell receptor beta chains came from one sample sequenced in a study of blood T cell repertoires in COVID-19 (dated by TCRdb to 2018 to 2021). Libraries were prepared through the immunoSEQ multiplex PCR assay. In its TCRdb copy, this immuneACCESS table keeps in-frame sequences only and misses some clones. Where compared with another copy, unresolved V genes explain less than half of these, and the others have no known cause. Here the sample has some 130,000 clones; 75% to 85% occur a single time. 15% to 25% of the sample is in the top ten clones. The sample comprised peripheral blood. These TCRs come from a man older than 75 with acute or convalescent COVID-19.

This chain links TRBV7-6 with TRBJ2-2, with a possible D match to TRBD2 (5 bases). The germline V gene encodes CDR1 SGHVS and CDR2 FNYEAQ. The germline V and J ends were trimmed by 5 bases and 1 base, with 11 bases remaining between them. CDR3 length equals 15 residues. In DNA, the CDR3 is TGTGCCAGCAGCCAAAGCGGTCTGAACACCGGGGAGCTGTTTTTT. Amino acid sequence: CASSQSGLNTGELFF.

V gene TRBV10-1 combines with J gene TRBJ1-1; 8 bases match TRBD1. The CDR3 sequence is 17 residues long. V lost 6 bases and J lost 4; bases outside the gene matches: 16. From germline, CDR1 is WNHNN and CDR2 SYGVQD (reference sequence). The CDR3 nucleotides read TGCGCCAGCAGGATTATTGGGCAGGGGGCGAATGTCACTGAAGCTTTCTTT. Translating it yields CASRIIGQGANVTEAFF.

V gene TRBV2 combines with J gene TRBJ1-1; D unclear. CDR1 and CDR2 from the germline V gene are SNHLY and FYNNEI. This CDR3 region has 11 residues. V lost 5 bases to trimming and J lost 3 bases, with 4 bases between them. The CDR3 sequence is CASSLDTEAFF. CDR3 sequence (DNA): TGTGCCAGCAGTCTCGACACTGAAGCTTTCTTT.

This clone was found once. The chain is built from TRBV7-9 and TRBJ1-2; 7 nucleotides line up with TRBD1. With 3 bases clipped from V and 7 bases from J, the junction kept 5 bases outside the gene matches. Germline lookup yields CDR1 SEHNR and CDR2 FQNEAQ (reference sequence). The length of the CDR3 is 13 residues. The CDR3 nucleotides read TGTGCCAGCAGCTTTTACAGGGGTCTTGGCTACACCTTC. Its protein is CASSFYRGLGYTF.

The sample holds a few counts of this clone. The J gene is TRBJ2-7, the V gene TRBV6-1; D unclear. V lost 0 bases and J lost 4, with 4 bases in between. The CDR3 extends over 12 amino acids. The germline CDR1 and CDR2 sequences are MNHNS and SASEGT. Here the CDR3 reads CASSEAKYEQYF. The CDR3, as DNA: TGTGCCAGCAGTGAAGCTAAATACGAGCAGTACTTC.

The rearrangement links TRBV30 to TRBJ1-1, with D unresolved. The CDR3 covers 12 residues. Germline V gene sequence: CDR1 GTSNPN, CDR2 SVGIG (reference sequence). With 0 bases removed from V and 11 bases from J, the gap between germline ends came to 13 bases. The CDR3 DNA sequence: TGTGCCTGGAGTGTCAGAGGCCGATTCGCTTTCTTT. Translating it yields CAWSVRGRFAFF.

Here the CDR3 reads CASSEIVLGQGKNIQYF. CDR3 nucleotide sequence: TGTGCCAGCAGTGAAATTGTCTTGGGACAGGGCAAAAACATTCAGTACTTC. The chain employs TRBV6-1 and TRBJ2-4; 9 positions match TRBD1. The V and J ends lost 2 bases and 3 bases, in that order; junction bases with no gene match: 8. This CDR3 contains 17 residues. From germline, CDR1 is MNHNS and CDR2 SASEGT.

The chain has TRBV28 and TRBJ2-1; 10 bases are a match to TRBD2. Germline V gene lookup returns CDR1 MDHEN and CDR2 SYDVKM. Trimming took 3 bases from V and 9 from J; bases not matched to a gene: 8. This CDR3 spans 15 amino acids. CDR3 nucleotide sequence: TGTGCCAGCAGTTTGATAGCGGGGGGTATGGGTGAGCAGTTCTTC. Amino acids: CASSLIAGGMGEQFF.

CDR3 loop: CASTLGGSGNTIYF. The CDR3 nucleotides are TGTGCCAGTACTCTAGGGGGATCTGGAAACACCATATATTTT. The chain recombines TRBV19 with TRBJ1-3; tentatively, D is TRBD1 (6 bases). Trimming took off 7 bases at V and 1 base at J, with 11 bases between the two ends. Germline CDR1 LNHDA, CDR2 SQIVND (reference sequence). The CDR3 extends over 14 amino acids. Full variable domain (missing parts from reference TRBV19 and TRBJ1-3): DGGITQSPKYLFRKEGQNVTLSCEQNLNHDAMYWYRQDPGQGLRLIYYSQIVNDFQKGDIAEGYSVSREKKESFPLTVTSAQKNPTAFYLCASTLGGSGNTIYFGEGSWLTVV.